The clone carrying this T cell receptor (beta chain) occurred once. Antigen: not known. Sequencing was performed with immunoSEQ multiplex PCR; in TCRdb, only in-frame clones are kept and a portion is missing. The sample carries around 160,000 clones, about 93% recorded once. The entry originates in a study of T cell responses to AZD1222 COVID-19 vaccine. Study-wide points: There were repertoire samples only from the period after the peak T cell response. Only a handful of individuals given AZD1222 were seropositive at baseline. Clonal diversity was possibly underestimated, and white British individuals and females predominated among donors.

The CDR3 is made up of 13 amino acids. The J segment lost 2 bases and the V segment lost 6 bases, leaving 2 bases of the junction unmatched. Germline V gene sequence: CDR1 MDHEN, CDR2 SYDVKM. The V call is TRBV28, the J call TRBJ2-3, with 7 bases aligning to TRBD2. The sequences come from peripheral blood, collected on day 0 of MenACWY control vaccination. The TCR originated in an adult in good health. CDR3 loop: CASSRLATDTQYF. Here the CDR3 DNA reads TGTGCCAGCAGCCGACTAGCCACAGATACGCAGTATTTT. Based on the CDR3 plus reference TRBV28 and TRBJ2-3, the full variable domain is DVKVTQSSRYLVKRTGEKVFLECVQDMDHENMFWYRQDPGLGLRLIYFSYDVKMKEKGDIPEGYSVSREKKERFSLILESASTNQTSMYLCASSRLATDTQYFGPGTRLTVL.